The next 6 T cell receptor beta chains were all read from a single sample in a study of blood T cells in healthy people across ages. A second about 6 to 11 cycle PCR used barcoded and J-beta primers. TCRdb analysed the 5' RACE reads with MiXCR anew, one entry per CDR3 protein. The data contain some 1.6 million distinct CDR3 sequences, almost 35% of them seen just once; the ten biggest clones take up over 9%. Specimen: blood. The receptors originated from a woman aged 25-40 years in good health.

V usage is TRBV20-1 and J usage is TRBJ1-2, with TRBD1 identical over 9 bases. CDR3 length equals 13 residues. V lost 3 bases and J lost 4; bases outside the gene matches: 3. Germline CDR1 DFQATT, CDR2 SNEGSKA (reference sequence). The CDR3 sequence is CSARDRGRYGYTF. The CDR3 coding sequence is TGCAGTGCTAGGGACAGGGGACGCTATGGCTACACCTTC.

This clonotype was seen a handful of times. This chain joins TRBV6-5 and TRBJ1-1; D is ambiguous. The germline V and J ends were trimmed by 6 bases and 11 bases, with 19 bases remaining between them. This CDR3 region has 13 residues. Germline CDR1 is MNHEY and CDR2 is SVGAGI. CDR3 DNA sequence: TGTGCCAGCAGGGATATCGGCGGGTGGACCGCTTTCTTT. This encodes CASRDIGGWTAFF.

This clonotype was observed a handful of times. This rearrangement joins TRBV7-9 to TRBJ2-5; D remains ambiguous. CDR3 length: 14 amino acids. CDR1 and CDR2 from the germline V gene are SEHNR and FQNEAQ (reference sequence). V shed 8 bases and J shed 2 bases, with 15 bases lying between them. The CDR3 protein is CASALVGLQETQYF. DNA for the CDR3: TGTGCCAGCGCCCTTGTAGGTCTACAAGAGACCCAGTACTTC.

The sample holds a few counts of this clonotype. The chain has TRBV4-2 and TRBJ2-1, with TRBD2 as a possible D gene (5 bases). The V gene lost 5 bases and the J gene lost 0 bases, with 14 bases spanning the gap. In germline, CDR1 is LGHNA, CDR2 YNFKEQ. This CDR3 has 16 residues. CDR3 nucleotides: TGTGCCAGCAGCATACCAAGCGGTGACTCCTACAATGAGCAGTTCTTC. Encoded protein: CASSIPSGDSYNEQFF.

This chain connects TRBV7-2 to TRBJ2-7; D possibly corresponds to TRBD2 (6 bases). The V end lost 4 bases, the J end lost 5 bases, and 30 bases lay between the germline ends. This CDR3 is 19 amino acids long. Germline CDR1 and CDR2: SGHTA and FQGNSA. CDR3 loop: CASSSKGRVGRGAYHEQYF. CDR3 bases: TGTGCCAGCAGCTCAAAGGGGCGGGTCGGGAGAGGGGCTTACCACGAGCAGTACTTC. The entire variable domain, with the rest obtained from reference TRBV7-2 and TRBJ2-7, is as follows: GAGVSQSPSNKVTEKGKDVELRCDPISGHTALYWYRQSLGQGLEFLIYFQGNSAPDKSGLPSDRFSAERTGGSVSTLTIQRTQQEDSAVYLCASSSKGRVGRGAYHEQYFGPGTRLTVT.

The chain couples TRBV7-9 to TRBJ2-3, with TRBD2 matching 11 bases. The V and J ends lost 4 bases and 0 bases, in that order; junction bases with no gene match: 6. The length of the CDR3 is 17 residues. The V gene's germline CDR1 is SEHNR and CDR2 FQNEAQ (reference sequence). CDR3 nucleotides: TGTGCCAGCAGCTCCCGCCGACTAGCGGGGAGCACAGATACGCAGTATTTT. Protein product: CASSSRRLAGSTDTQYF.